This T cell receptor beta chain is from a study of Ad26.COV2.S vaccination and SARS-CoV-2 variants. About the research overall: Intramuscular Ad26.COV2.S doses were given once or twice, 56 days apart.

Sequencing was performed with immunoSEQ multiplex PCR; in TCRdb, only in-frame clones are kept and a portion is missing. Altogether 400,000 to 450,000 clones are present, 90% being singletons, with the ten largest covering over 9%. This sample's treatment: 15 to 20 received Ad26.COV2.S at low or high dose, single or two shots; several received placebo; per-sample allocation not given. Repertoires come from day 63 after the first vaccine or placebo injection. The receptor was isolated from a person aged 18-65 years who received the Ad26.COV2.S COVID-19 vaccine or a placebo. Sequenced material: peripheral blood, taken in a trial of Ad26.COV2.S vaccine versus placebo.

The CDR3 reads CASGLTEAGELFF. The CDR3 nucleotides are TGTGCTAGTGGTTTGACTGAAGCCGGGGAGCTGTTTTTT. The chain is built from TRBV12-5 and TRBJ2-2, with unresolved D. V lost 2 bases to trimming and J lost 6 bases, with 7 bases between them. Germline V gene lookup returns CDR1 LGHNT and CDR2 FRNRAP. CDR3 length equals 13 residues.